These 14 T cell receptor beta chains were sequenced from one sample in a study of graft-versus-host responses after intestinal transplantation. Intraepithelial and lamina propria lymphocytes were isolated from graft specimens. Generated by immunoSEQ multiplex PCR, the TCRdb table keeps only in-frame clones and is missing some. Among approximately 5,200 clones listed, about 72% were seen once. The input for sequencing was ileum tissue, taken around 250 days after intestinal transplant. The receptors were gathered from a human patient who received an intestinal transplant, so some T cells may come from the graft donor.

Of note for this clone: Other DNA sequences within the sample encode an identical CDR3. The CDR3 bases are TGTGCCAGCAGCTCGACAGGGACTGGGGCCAACGTCCTGACTTTC. Translation gives CASSSTGTGANVLTF. V usage is TRBV7-2 and J usage is TRBJ2-6, with 7 bases aligning to TRBD1. The CDR3 is made up of 15 amino acids. Germline V gene lookup returns CDR1 SGHTA and CDR2 FQGNSA. V was clipped by 4 bases and J by 2 bases; unmatched bases: 2.

In DNA form, the CDR3 reads TGTGCCAGTAAGGATTGGGGGCTTCATTCACCCCTCCACTTT. This sequence encodes CASKDWGLHSPLHF. The gene calls are TRBV19 and TRBJ1-6, with D tentatively TRBD1 (6 bases). This CDR3 region has 14 residues. Germline V lookup: CDR1 LNHDA, CDR2 SQIVND (reference sequence). V was trimmed by 7 bases and J by 8 bases, leaving 15 bases between them.

The count of this clone is one. The chain has TRBV9 and TRBJ2-5; weak D call: TRBD2 (6 bases). The ends were cut back, 2 bases at V and 2 bases at J, with 16 bases in the middle. The CDR3 consists of 16 residues. Per the germline V gene, CDR1 is SGDLS and CDR2 is YYNGEE. CDR3 loop: CASSVRGRLSQETQYF. Written as DNA, the CDR3 is TGTGCCAGCAGCGTGCGGGGACGGCTATCTCAAGAGACCCAGTACTTC.

The chain has TRBV28 and TRBJ1-6; tentative D call: TRBD1 (5 bases). This CDR3 has 14 amino acids. V lost 6 bases and J lost 7, with 13 bases in between. Per the germline V gene, CDR1 is MDHEN and CDR2 is SYDVKM. The CDR3 region has the DNA TGTGCCAGCAGAATGGGGGGGGAGAATTCACCCCTCCACTTT. Translated, it gives CASRMGGENSPLHF.

In this sample, this clone turned up a few times. The chain links TRBV30 to TRBJ1-6; perhaps TRBD1 as D (5 bases). Germline V CDR1 and CDR2: GTSNPN, SVGIG (reference sequence). With 3 bases removed from V and 5 bases from J, the gap between germline ends came to 5 bases. This CDR3 is built from 12 residues. The CDR3 sequence is CAWRDNNSPLHF. CDR3 DNA: TGTGCCTGGAGGGACAATAATTCACCCCTCCACTTT.

The chain employs TRBV6-6 and TRBJ1-5, with TRBD1 matching over 10 bases. The CDR3 has 16 residues. Looked up from germline, CDR1 is MNHNY and CDR2 is SVGAGI (reference sequence). The ends lost 2 bases at V and 7 bases at J; junction bases unmatched: 8. The CDR3 region has the DNA TGTGCCAGCAGTTACATCAGACAGGGGGCAGGCCAGCCCCAGCATTTT. Protein: CASSYIRQGAGQPQHF.

This clone occurred a few times. V gene TRBV15 combines with J gene TRBJ1-6, with D maybe TRBD1 (6 bases). The ends were cut back, 3 bases at V and 9 bases at J, with 21 bases in the middle. From germline, CDR1 is LNHNV and CDR2 YYDKDF (reference sequence). The CDR3 contains 17 residues. CDR3 in amino acids: CATSSLPEGEMSSPLHF. As DNA, the CDR3 is TGTGCCACCAGCAGCCTCCCCGAGGGGGAAATGAGTTCACCCCTCCACTTT.

V usage is TRBV18 and J usage is TRBJ1-2, with 7 bases matching TRBD1. After removal of 6 bases from V and 6 bases from J, the junction contained 7 bases not matched to a gene. From germline, CDR1 is KGHSH and CDR2 LQKENI. The CDR3 length is 13 residues. Here the CDR3 reads CASSAGTDNGYTF. CDR3 nucleotide sequence: TGTGCCAGCTCGGCCGGGACAGATAATGGCTACACCTTC.

This chain joins TRBV6-4 and TRBJ2-7, with 7 bases lining up with TRBD2. The V gene end was trimmed by 0 bases and the J gene end by 5 bases; junction bases not matched to a gene: 7. The CDR3 loop spans 15 amino acids. Germline assignment: CDR1 MRHNA and CDR2 SNTAGT. The CDR3 reads CASSDSAGEGHEQYF. Here the CDR3 DNA reads TGTGCCAGCAGTGACTCTGCGGGAGAGGGCCACGAGCAGTACTTC.

This clone was seen once. The V gene is TRBV5-6, the J gene TRBJ2-1; 7 nucleotides align to TRBD2. This CDR3 region has 15 residues. Per germline, CDR1 SGHDT and CDR2 YYEEEE. V shed 0 bases, J shed 5 bases, and the junction held 5 bases outside the gene matches. Written as DNA, the CDR3 is TGTGCCAGCAGCTTGGGACTAGCAGGCAACAATGAGCAGTTCTTC. Its translation: CASSLGLAGNNEQFF.

The J gene is TRBJ2-3, the V gene TRBV6-5; 10 bases line up with TRBD2. The V gene's germline CDR1 is MNHEY and CDR2 SVGAGI. The CDR3 is 16 residues long. After removal of 2 bases from V and 5 bases from J, the junction contained 7 bases not matched to a gene. The CDR3 spells CASSYLSGGARDTQYF. CDR3 nucleotide sequence: TGTGCCAGCAGTTACCTCAGCGGGGGGGCGAGAGATACGCAGTATTTT.

Concerning this clone: Mismatch with germline at one junction end may stem from a read error. The V and J genes are TRBV5-1 and TRBJ2-1, with D unclear. The CDR3 is 11 amino acids. Germline CDR1 is SGHRS and CDR2 is YFSETQ. CDR3 bases: TGCGCCAGCAGCTCCGACAATGAGCAGTTCTTC. Amino acids: CASSSDNEQFF.

The chain has TRBV7-6 and TRBJ2-1; 12 bases align to TRBD1. After removal of 5 bases from V and 4 bases from J, the junction contained 9 bases not matched to a gene. CDR1 is SGHVS and CDR2 is FNYEAQ in the germline V gene. The length of the CDR3 is 17 residues. The chain's CDR3 is CASSLGTGGEYYNEQFF. CDR3 nucleotides: TGTGCCAGCAGCCTTGGGACAGGGGGCGAGTATTACAATGAGCAGTTCTTC.

This clone was recorded only once. This chain links TRBV10-3 with TRBJ1-2; 7 bases align to TRBD1. J gave up 9 bases and V 0 bases, and 7 bases lay outside the gene matches. This CDR3 region has 14 residues. Germline-derived CDR1 and CDR2 are ENHRY and SYGVKD. CDR3 amino acids: CAISESTGFESYTF. CDR3 nucleotides: TGTGCCATCAGTGAGTCGACAGGGTTCGAAAGCTACACCTTC.